This T cell receptor (beta chain) comes out of a study of blood T cell repertoires in COVID-19. Clones were sequenced by immunoSEQ multiplex PCR, and TCRdb holds only the in-frame ones, with some missing. This table has approximately 15,000 clones, about 90% appearing once. With 6 bases removed from V and 2 bases from J, the gap between germline ends came to 5 bases. The CDR3 covers 11 residues. The germline gives CDR1 MNHEY, CDR2 SMNVEV (reference sequence). Material: peripheral blood. The TCR originated in a human donor in a cohort sampled during active COVID-19. This sequence joins TRBV27 and TRBJ2-7; no definite D call. CDR3 sequence (DNA): TGTGCCAGCAGCACGGCCTACGAGCAGTACTTC. The encoded protein is CASSTAYEQYF.